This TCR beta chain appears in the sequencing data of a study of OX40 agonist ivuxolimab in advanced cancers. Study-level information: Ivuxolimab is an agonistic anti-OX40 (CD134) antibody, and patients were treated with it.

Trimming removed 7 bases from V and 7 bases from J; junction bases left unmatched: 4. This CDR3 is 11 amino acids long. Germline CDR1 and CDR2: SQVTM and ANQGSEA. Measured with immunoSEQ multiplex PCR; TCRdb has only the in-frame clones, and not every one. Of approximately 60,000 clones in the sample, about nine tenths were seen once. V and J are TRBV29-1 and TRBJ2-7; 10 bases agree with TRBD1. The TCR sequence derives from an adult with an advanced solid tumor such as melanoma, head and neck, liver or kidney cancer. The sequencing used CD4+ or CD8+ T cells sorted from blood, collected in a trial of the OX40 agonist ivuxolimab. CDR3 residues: CSGDRGLEQYF. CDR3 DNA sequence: TGCAGCGGTGACAGGGGGCTGGAGCAGTACTTC.